These T cell receptor beta chains were read from a single sample in a study of monozygotic twins with cystic fibrosis. TCRdb's table, derived via immunoSEQ multiplex PCR, lists solely in-frame clones and lacks some. The data hold fewer than 20,000 clones, with about 90% observed a single time. What was sequenced was blood. Source of these receptors: a girl aged 2-10 years with cystic fibrosis. Both conserved end residues are part of each CDR3. The order of the fields is V gene, J gene, CDR3 protein.

TRBV7-8	TRBJ1-2	CASSPAGRSVMDYGYTF
TRBV6-5	TRBJ2-5	CASTPLAEGETQYF
TRBV11-2	TRBJ1-1	CASSLGRGSMNTEAFF
TRBV9	TRBJ2-5	CASSVGGHLQETQYF
TRBV7-9	TRBJ2-1	CASSPKWGGHNEQFF
TRBV5-6	TRBJ1-4	CASSSGTGGEKLFF
TRBV5-1	TRBJ2-1	CASRGGNEQFF
TRBV5-6	TRBJ2-7	CASSILPTGGGHEQYF
TRBV4-1	TRBJ2-2	CASSQDLDRVTGELFF
TRBV5-1	TRBJ2-5	CASSQSQTGGGPRETQYF
TRBV13	TRBJ1-2	CASSSPDRAGYTF
TRBV15	TRBJ1-1	CATSREGIEAFF
TRBV30	TRBJ1-1	CAWSVLGGEAFF
TRBV25-1	TRBJ1-2	CASSGKTGDNYGYTF
TRBV15	TRBJ1-5	CATSRDHQPQHF
TRBV6-1	TRBJ1-1	CASKGWQENTEAFF
TRBV28	TRBJ2-2	CASSQVNTGELFF
TRBV2	TRBJ1-1	CASSEFEGGTEAFF
TRBV5-1	TRBJ2-1	CASSLGLAGGPAYNEQFF
TRBV19	TRBJ1-5	CASSQAQGPSNQPQHF
TRBV6-6	TRBJ1-5	CASSRIVNQPQHF
TRBV12-5	TRBJ2-5	CASGLGGSGQETQYF
TRBV30	TRBJ2-1	CAWSPSGGPYNEQFF